This T cell receptor (beta chain) was documented in a study of blood T cell repertoires in COVID-19. Study context: Both acute and convalescent COVID-19 samples were obtained from the United States, Italy and Spain. Sources were T cells, B-cell-depleted T cells, or PBMCs; the material itself was cDNA or gDNA.

Donors were grouped by their self-reported clinical history. Recovery meant two consecutive negative NP/OP PCR tests, professional clearance, or resolved symptoms. The table came from immunoSEQ multiplex PCR; TCRdb's copy has only in-frame clones and leaves some out. The table lists hundreds of thousands of clones, about 88% of them singletons. The V gene's germline CDR1 is SGDLS and CDR2 YYNGEE. V was pared by 4 bases and J by 6 bases, with 3 bases of the junction left unmatched. The CDR3 sequence is 13 residues long. The sample taken for sequencing was PBMCs or T cells enriched from blood (not recorded which). The receptor comes from a woman aged 45 to 65 who had recovered from COVID-19. The chain couples TRBV9 to TRBJ2-1; 8 positions agree with TRBD2. CDR3 nucleotides: TGTGCCAGCAGCCCCACTAGCGGCAATGAGCAGTTCTTC. It translates to CASSPTSGNEQFF.